The clone carrying this T cell receptor (beta chain) was seen at least ten times. Its antigen is undetermined. The sample is drawn from a study of T cells in Graves' hyperthyroidism and ophthalmopathy. Study summary: Blood from the periphery was taken at initial diagnosis, before any treatment. Findings and caveats of the study: Separating ophthalmopathy from stable hyperthyroidism was achieved by a 13 V-J model. The model forecast ophthalmopathy, anticipating it by a median around 6.5 months before onset.

The study left out patients who had uncontrolled infection, other autoimmune disease, pregnancy or lactation. The CDR3 sequence is 12 residues long. The J segment lost 4 bases and the V segment lost 8 bases, leaving 4 bases of the junction unmatched. CDR1 is MDHEN and CDR2 is SYDVKM in the germline V gene. RNA transcripts were the template for amplifying TCR beta CDR3 regions. A set of HTBI primers served as the primers for a first-round RT-PCR of the TCR CDR3. From the multiplex PCR reads, TCRdb called clonotypes with MiXCR, one entry per CDR3 protein. In the table there are fewer than 450,000 distinct CDR3 sequences, about 18% of which are singletons.

This sequence joins TRBV28 and TRBJ1-2, with 7 positions matching TRBD1. This sequence originates from a man between 18 and 29 years old with Graves' ophthalmopathy. The sample consisted of blood. CDR3 region: CASGHRGYGYTF. The CDR3 DNA sequence: TGTGCCAGCGGCCACAGGGGCTATGGCTACACCTTC.